These T cell receptor beta chains were read from a single sample in a study of cytotoxic CD8 clonotypes in ibrutinib-treated CLL. This table comes from immunoSEQ multiplex PCR, and its TCRdb copy is limited to in-frame clones, with some not included. Here the sample spans more than 12,000 clones, under 65% being singletons. The starting material was PBMCs, obtained at a roughly 25-month disease-progression time point, from a patient treated with ibrutinib. The receptors were sampled from a human donor with chronic lymphocytic leukemia. Both conserved end residues are part of each CDR3. The D gene is left open where the match is weak. Part of the rows lack a size; the others show once, few, many or a class for expanded clones.

v_gene	j_gene	d_gene	abundance	CDR3nt	CDR3aa
TRBV5-4	TRBJ2-1	.	.	TGTGCCAGCAGCTTGGAGGAACACCTCTACAATGAGCAGTTCTTC	CASSLEEHLYNEQFF
TRBV7-8	TRBJ2-7	.	.	TGTGCCAGCAGGAAAAGAACGGGACAGAGGACTATGGACGAGCAGTACTTC	CASRKRTGQRTMDEQYF
TRBV29-1	TRBJ2-2	.	.	TGCAGCGTTGGTGGGTCCACCGGGGAGCTGTTTTTT	CSVGGSTGELFF
TRBV7-9	TRBJ1-2	.	.	TGTGCCAGCAGCCCCCGCGGATCGGGTCCTTGGGGCTACACCTTC	CASSPRGSGPWGYTF
TRBV5-1	TRBJ2-7	.	.	TGCGCCAGCAGCTTAGGAGGGCCTAAGCACTACGAGCAGTACTTC	CASSLGGPKHYEQYF
TRBV30	TRBJ2-3	.	once	TGTGCCTGGAGTGGTATTAGGGGGGGGAGCACAGATACGCAGTATTTT	CAWSGIRGGSTDTQYF
TRBV19	TRBJ1-2	.	large	TGTGCCAGTAGTATAGATGGATATGGCTACACCTTC	CASSIDGYGYTF
TRBV11-2	TRBJ2-1	TRBD2	.	TGTGCCAGCAGCTACGACCTGGGAGATAGCGGGGGGCACAATGAGCAGTTCTTC	CASSYDLGDSGGHNEQFF
TRBV7-9	TRBJ2-7	TRBD2	.	TGTGCCAGCAGCTTAACCGGGGGGACCTACGAGCAGTACTTC	CASSLTGGTYEQYF
TRBV4-1	TRBJ1-4	.	.	TGCGCCAGCAGCCGGTGGAGAAATGAAAAACTGTTTTTT	CASSRWRNEKLFF
TRBV19	TRBJ1-6	.	few	TGTGCCAGTAAGCGGTACGGTGGTTCACCCCTCCACTTT	CASKRYGGSPLHF
TRBV19	TRBJ2-7	.	.	TGTGCCAGTAGCCGATTGGGACCGACCTACGAGCAGTACTTC	CASSRLGPTYEQYF
TRBV7-2	TRBJ1-3	.	.	TGTGCCAGCAGCTGGGACCTGGCCTCTGGAAACACCATATATTTT	CASSWDLASGNTIYF
TRBV9	TRBJ1-5	.	.	TGTGCCAGCAGCGTTTCAGGGCTAGTGGATCAGCCCCAGCATTTT	CASSVSGLVDQPQHF
TRBV6-1	TRBJ2-1	.	.	TGTGCCAGCAGTGAAAGGTATGTCGAGTTCTTC	CASSERYVEFF
TRBV10-3	TRBJ2-3	.	once	TGTGCCATCAGTAGGGACCCGTCGGATACGCAGTATTTT	CAISRDPSDTQYF
TRBV29-1	TRBJ1-2	TRBD1	.	TGCAGCGTCGCGAGACAGGGCAACTATGGCTACACCTTC	CSVARQGNYGYTF
TRBV2	TRBJ2-3	.	.	TGTGCCAGCAGTAGAGAAGCAGGGTTCGGCACAGATACGCAGTATTTT	CASSREAGFGTDTQYF
TRBV4-2	TRBJ2-7	.	.	TGTGCCAGCAGCCGGACGGGATCCTACGAGCAGTACTTC	CASSRTGSYEQYF
TRBV19	TRBJ1-1	.	.	TGTGCCAGTAGTATAGGGGTAGGCTGGGGAACTGAAGCTTTCTTT	CASSIGVGWGTEAFF
TRBV7-8	TRBJ1-6	.	.	TGTGCCAGCAGCTTCGCCGGACCTGACCAAAGTTCACCCCTCCACTTT	CASSFAGPDQSSPLHF
TRBV4-1	TRBJ1-2	TRBD1	.	TGCGCCAGCAGCCAGGTTGTTGGGACAGGGCGTTATGGCTACACCTTC	CASSQVVGTGRYGYTF
TRBV19	TRBJ1-5	.	.	TGTGCCAGTAAGAAGGCGGGACAGCCCCAGCATTTT	CASKKAGQPQHF
TRBV19	TRBJ2-5	.	few	TGTGCCAGCGGACTTACCCAAGAGACCCAGTACTTC	CASGLTQETQYF
TRBV2	TRBJ1-5	.	.	TGTGCCAGCATGTCGCATTATAGCAATCAGCCCCAGCATTTT	CASMSHYSNQPQHF
TRBV29-1	TRBJ2-5	.	few	TGCAGCGCCGAGTGGGGGGCTTCAGAGACCCAGTACTTC	CSAEWGASETQYF
TRBV27	TRBJ1-4	.	.	TGTGCCAGCAGTTTTTCGTGGGGGTCGGCTAATGAAAAACTGTTTTTT	CASSFSWGSANEKLFF
TRBV4-2	TRBJ2-1	.	few	TGTGCCAGCAGCCAAGGGCTAGCAGACTACAATGAGCAGTTCTTC	CASSQGLADYNEQFF
TRBV12-5	TRBJ1-6	TRBD1	medium-sized	TGTGCTAGTGGTTCAGACAGGGGCCTCCCAATTTCACCCCTCCACTTT	CASGSDRGLPISPLHF
TRBV7-9	TRBJ1-5	.	.	TGTGCCAGCAGCCTACAGGGAGCCCAGCATTTT	CASSLQGAQHF
TRBV29-1	TRBJ2-7	.	few	TGCAGCGCTGGGGACGGAGCCCCCTACGAGCAGTACTTC	CSAGDGAPYEQYF
TRBV5-1	TRBJ1-2	.	.	TGCGCCAGCAGCCCAGAAAGTAACTATGGCTACACCTTC	CASSPESNYGYTF
TRBV29-1	TRBJ2-7	.	few	TGCAGCGTGAGGGGTAACGAGCAGTACTTC	CSVRGNEQYF
TRBV4-1	TRBJ2-7	.	.	TGCGCCAGCAGTCGGCACTACTCCTACGAGCAGTACTTC	CASSRHYSYEQYF
TRBV7-2	TRBJ2-7	TRBD2	.	TGTGCCAGCAGCTCTAGCGGGGGCGCGTCCTACGAGCAGTACTTC	CASSSSGGASYEQYF
TRBV7-9	TRBJ2-2	.	.	TGTGCCAGCAGCTTTTTAACCGGGGAGCTGTTTTTT	CASSFLTGELFF
TRBV18	TRBJ1-2	TRBD1	.	TGTGCCAGCTCACCACCGACAGGGGCCCCCTATGGCTACACCTTC	CASSPPTGAPYGYTF
TRBV7-9	TRBJ1-2	.	.	TGTGCCAGCAGCTTTGTGAGGGGCTCTGGCTACACCTTC	CASSFVRGSGYTF
TRBV5-1	TRBJ2-1	TRBD2	.	TGCGCCAGCAGCGGCACTAGCGGGGGGTACAATGAGCAGTTCTTC	CASSGTSGGYNEQFF
TRBV10-1	TRBJ1-1	.	.	TGCGCCAGCAGTGGGTCAGGGATAACTGAAGCTTTCTTT	CASSGSGITEAFF
TRBV9	TRBJ1-2	.	once	TGTGCCAGCAGCGCCTTGGGGACGGGGAACTATGGCTACACCTTC	CASSALGTGNYGYTF
TRBV6-6	TRBJ1-1	.	.	TGTGCCAGCAGCCAACCCGGCCGGGGACCTGAAGCTTTCTTT	CASSQPGRGPEAFF
TRBV20-1	TRBJ2-5	.	.	TGCAGTGCTAGACGCGAGGAGACCCAGTACTTC	CSARREETQYF
TRBV13	TRBJ1-2	.	once	TGTGCCAGCAGCTCCAGTAGACAGTCAACCTATGGCTACACCTTC	CASSSSRQSTYGYTF
TRBV9	TRBJ2-5	.	.	TGTGCCAGCAGCTTACGGGACACCCAAGAGACCCAGTACTTC	CASSLRDTQETQYF
TRBV5-1	TRBJ1-4	.	.	TGCGCCAGCAGCTCCCTGGTCGGGGGGCCGGGGGAAAAACTGTTTTTT	CASSSLVGGPGEKLFF
TRBV4-2	TRBJ1-3	.	few	TGTGCCAGCAGCCAGGGCTCGAGTTCTCTCTCTGGAAACACCATATATTTT	CASSQGSSSLSGNTIYF